This T cell receptor (beta chain) comes out of a study of post-analysis software for immune sequencing data. For this clonotype: What it recognizes is unknown.

The TCR beta cDNA libraries carried unique molecular identifiers. TCRdb processed the PCR reads anew with MiXCR; each CDR3 protein has one entry. The sample holds about 810,000 distinct CDR3 sequences; 53% are singletons and the top ten take approximately 4.3%. Whole-study results and caveats: F measure showed strong co-clustering of same-batch samples.

The sequence was obtained from a girl aged 5-17 years with multiple sclerosis. Source material: blood.

For the CDR3, the DNA is TGCGCCAGCAGCTTGGTGACGGCTTCCTACGAGCAGTACTTC. Its protein is CASSLVTASYEQYF. The V and J genes are TRBV5-1 and TRBJ2-7; D gene ambiguous. This CDR3 is built from 14 residues. Germline CDR1 reads SGHRS; CDR2 reads YFSETQ. V lost 0 bases, J lost 1 base, and 8 bases lay in between.